The 32 T cell receptor beta chains given below trace back to one sample, sequenced in a study of Graves' ophthalmopathy and Graves' hyperthyroidism. The study amplified TCR beta CDR3 regions using RNA transcripts. An opening RT-PCR round employed HTBI primers and preceded a second-round multiplex PCR. TCRdb fed the multiplex PCR reads into MiXCR, producing one record per CDR3 protein. The repertoire includes about 620,000 distinct CDR3 sequences, 22% of them detected once, and more than 5.5% sits in the top ten. The sample taken for sequencing was peripheral blood. These receptors were taken from a woman between 18 and 29 years old with stable Graves' hyperthyroidism. Some clones in this sample may be carry-over from other donors' samples.

This clonotype has just a few counts. A much larger clone is a single base away; this may be a read error. The rearrangement joins TRBV7-2 to TRBJ2-5, with D perhaps being TRBD1 or TRBD2 (6 bases each). Germline values: CDR1 SGHTA, CDR2 FQGNSA. The ends were cut back, 7 bases at V and 1 base at J, with 19 bases in the middle. The CDR3 runs 16 residues. The CDR3 loop is CASIRRGTSSQETQYF. For the CDR3, the DNA is TGTGCCAGCATCCGCAGGGGCACTAGCAGCCAAGAGACCCAGTACTTC. Together with reference TRBV7-2 and TRBJ2-5, the CDR3 gives the full variable domain: GAGVSQSPSNKVTEKGKDVELRCDPISGHTALYWYRQSLGQGLEFLIYFQGNSAPDKSGLPSDRFSAERTGGSVSTLTIQRTQQEDSAVYLCASIRRGTSSQETQYFGPGTRLLVL.

This clonotype was picked up many times. The rearrangement uses TRBV27 and TRBJ1-1; D not certain. The ends were cut back, 4 bases at V and 0 bases at J, with 12 bases in the middle. The CDR3 spans 15 residues. Germline-derived CDR1 and CDR2 are MNHEY and SMNVEV (reference sequence). The CDR3 region is CASSSLGVMNTEAFF. For the CDR3, the DNA is TGTGCCAGCAGTTCCCTAGGAGTAATGAACACTGAAGCTTTCTTT.

This clonotype was seen a handful of times. This chain links TRBV4-1 with TRBJ2-2; D gene unclear. V was cut by 1 base and J by 5 bases, with 17 bases left in between. Germline V gives CDR1 MGHRA, CDR2 YSYEKL. There are 17 residues in the CDR3. This chain's CDR3 is CASSQGSALSRTGELFF. CDR3 bases: TGCGCCAGCAGCCAAGGATCTGCACTTTCGAGGACCGGGGAGCTGTTTTTT.

The sample holds a few counts of this clonotype. V usage is TRBV27 and J usage is TRBJ1-6, with 7 bases lining up with TRBD1. The CDR3 spans 15 residues. Unmatched junction bases numbered 4, after V lost 4 bases and J lost 4 bases. Germline assignment: CDR1 MNHEY and CDR2 SMNVEV (reference sequence). CDR3 sequence reads: CASSSLTGYNSPLHF. CDR3 DNA sequence: TGTGCCAGCAGTTCCCTGACAGGGTATAATTCACCCCTCCACTTT.

In this sample, this clonotype turned up many times. Without the conserved terminal phenylalanine or tryptophan, this CDR3 likely stems from a read error. The V call is TRBV12-3 or TRBV12-4, the J call TRBJ2-7; D is possibly TRBD2 (5 bases). The CDR3 sequence is 14 residues long. Trimming pared 6 bases from V and 3 bases from J, leaving 15 bases between. The CDR3: CASSRSGYLYEQYL. The CDR3 DNA sequence: TGTGCCAGCAGCCGAAGCGGATACCTCTACGAGCAGTACCTC.

This clonotype has ten or more counts. The V call is TRBV30, the J call TRBJ2-7; tentative D call: TRBD2 (5 bases). Germline CDR1 reads GTSNPN; CDR2 reads SVGIG (reference sequence). The CDR3 extends over 12 amino acids. In DNA form, the CDR3 reads TGTGCTCTAGCCCGGAGCTCCTACGAGCAGTACTTC. This gives the protein CALARSSYEQYF.

In nucleotides, the CDR3 is TGCAGCGTTGAAGGACTAGCGGGAAGGGAGCAGTACTTC. Translation gives CSVEGLAGREQYF. The V and J genes are TRBV29-1 and TRBJ2-7; TRBD2 matches at 11 bases. V shed 1 base, J shed 7 bases, and the junction held 3 bases outside the gene matches. This CDR3 is 13 amino acids long. The germline gives CDR1 SQVTM, CDR2 ANQGSEA.

In its sample, this clonotype was seen a few times. The chain employs TRBV6-2 or TRBV6-3 and TRBJ2-7, with 7 positions matching TRBD1. Trimming cost V 2 bases and J 2 bases; bases outside gene matches: 6. The CDR3 is 15 residues long. The germline V gene has CDR1 MNHEY and CDR2 SVGEGT. The CDR3, as DNA: TGTGCCAGCAGTTACGCGAGGGGGCGAACCTACGAGCAGTACTTC. Translated, it gives CASSYARGRTYEQYF.

This clonotype has at least ten counts. J is TRBJ1-3 and V is TRBV2, with unresolved D. The V gene lost 3 bases and the J gene lost 0 bases, with 15 bases spanning the gap. Germline V lookup: CDR1 SNHLY, CDR2 FYNNEI. The CDR3 sequence is 17 residues long. The CDR3 sequence is CASSDSRPVDSGNTIYF. DNA for the CDR3: TGTGCCAGCAGTGATTCGCGGCCGGTAGACTCTGGAAACACCATATATTTT.

This clonotype was counted ten times or more. This chain joins TRBV5-5 and TRBJ1-6; D might be TRBD1 (6 bases). From germline, CDR1 is SGHKS and CDR2 YYEKEE (reference sequence). The V end lost 3 bases, the J end lost 6 bases, and 10 bases lay between the germline ends. There are 14 residues in the CDR3. CDR3 sequence: CASSSGQFNSPLHF. CDR3 in DNA: TGTGCCAGCAGCTCCGGACAGTTTAATTCACCCCTCCACTTT.

This clonotype has at least ten counts. The chain carries TRBV6-5 and TRBJ1-1; no definite D call. The CDR3 runs to 15 residues. The ends were cut back, 0 bases at V and 1 base at J, with 9 bases in the middle. The V gene's germline CDR1 is MNHEY and CDR2 SVGAGI. The CDR3: CASSYSQIKNTEAFF. The CDR3, as DNA: TGTGCCAGCAGTTACTCACAGATCAAGAACACTGAAGCTTTCTTT.

This clonotype was found many times. The V gene is TRBV3-1, the J gene TRBJ1-6; no reliable D call. CDR1 LGHDT and CDR2 YNNKEL come from the germline V gene (reference sequence). Trimming cost V 0 bases and J 10 bases, with 16 bases left between them. CDR3 length: 16 residues. CDR3 sequence reads: CASSQDTAVKGSPLHF. The DNA for the CDR3 is TGTGCCAGCAGCCAAGATACGGCGGTAAAGGGATCACCCCTCCACTTT.

The table lists this clonotype with many counts. The chain recombines TRBV12-3 or TRBV12-4 with TRBJ1-2, with D possibly being TRBD1 (6 bases). Deletions cut 10 bases from V and 5 bases from J, with 14 bases between. The CDR3 is 12 amino acids. Written as DNA, the CDR3 is TGTGCCAATCTGAAGGGGGAATATGGCTACACCTTC. Translating gives CANLKGEYGYTF.

This clonotype was counted ten times or more. The CDR3 here is CASRLTTMNTEAFF. CDR3 DNA sequence: TGCGCCAGCAGATTAACGACTATGAACACTGAAGCTTTCTTT. The chain is built from TRBV5-1 and TRBJ1-1; D is uncertain. CDR1 SGHRS and CDR2 YFSETQ come from the germline V gene. The CDR3 runs 14 residues. V was clipped by 5 bases and J by 0 bases, with 11 bases between them.

The sample holds many counts of this clonotype. The rearrangement joins TRBV7-6 to TRBJ2-7, with 10 bases that match TRBD2. Germline V lookup: CDR1 SGHVS, CDR2 FNYEAQ. This CDR3 contains 16 residues. J gave up 3 bases and V 2 bases, and 7 bases lay outside the gene matches. CDR3 coding DNA: TGTGCCAGCAGCTTAAGGTCTAGCGGGAGCCTCTACGAGCAGTACTTC. This encodes CASSLRSSGSLYEQYF.

This clonotype has only a few counts. The chain is built from TRBV13 and TRBJ2-5; TRBD2 is a possible D gene (7 bases). Trimming left V 3 bases short and J 0 bases short, with 14 bases between. Germline values: CDR1 PRHDT, CDR2 FYEKMQ (reference sequence). CDR3 length equals 16 residues. The CDR3 region is CASSFEAGAYQETQYF. DNA for the CDR3: TGTGCCAGCAGCTTTGAGGCGGGGGCCTACCAAGAGACCCAGTACTTC.

The rearrangement uses TRBV18 and TRBJ2-7, with D tentatively TRBD1 (6 bases). Germline V lookup: CDR1 KGHSH, CDR2 LQKENI. The length of the CDR3 is 14 residues. Trimming took 4 bases from V and 6 from J, leaving 16 bases between them. The DNA of the CDR3 is TGTGCCAGCTCACTTAAACCCGGGACAACCGAGCAGTACTTC. This codes for CASSLKPGTTEQYF.

The rearrangement links TRBV27 to TRBJ1-6; D call uncertain. V lost 0 bases to trimming and J lost 7 bases, with 10 bases between them. This CDR3 comprises 15 residues. CDR1 and CDR2 (germline): MNHEY, SMNVEV (reference sequence). CDR3 in DNA: TGTGCCAGCAGTTTATCTTTGGGAGGGAATTCACCCCTCCACTTT. Encoded protein: CASSLSLGGNSPLHF.

In its sample, this clonotype was seen many times. The chain recombines TRBV6-1 with TRBJ1-2; 7 bases are a match to TRBD1. The CDR3 extends over 14 amino acids. Germline loops: CDR1 MNHNS, CDR2 SASEGT. The V and J ends lost 8 bases and 3 bases, in that order; junction bases with no gene match: 9. The CDR3 loop is CASRSGGLDYGYTF. In nucleotides, the CDR3 is TGTGCCAGCCGCTCAGGGGGTTTGGACTATGGCTACACCTTC.

CDR3 sequence (DNA): TGTGCCAGCAGTCTCCGGGAGTACGGGAACACTGAAGCTTTCTTT. Translating gives CASSLREYGNTEAFF. V and J are TRBV12-3 or TRBV12-4 and TRBJ1-1; no definite D call. The CDR3 sequence is 15 residues long. Trimming removed 5 bases from V and 1 base from J, with 14 bases in between.

This CDR3 is CASNYGGRLQETQYF. The DNA of the CDR3 is TGTGCCAGCAACTACGGCGGGCGACTCCAAGAGACCCAGTACTTC. The chain carries TRBV6-2 or TRBV6-3 and TRBJ2-5; D might be TRBD2 (5 bases). CDR1 is MNHEY and CDR2 is SVGEGT in the germline V gene. The germline V and J ends were trimmed by 7 bases and 1 base, with 16 bases remaining between them. CDR3 length: 15 amino acids.

At least ten counts were recorded for this clonotype. CDR3 DNA: TGTGCCAGCAGCCCCGGGACCCAATCACCCCTCCACTTT. It is translated as CASSPGTQSPLHF. V gene TRBV6-5 combines with J gene TRBJ1-6; TRBD1 might be the D (5 bases). Per the germline V gene, CDR1 is MNHEY and CDR2 is SVGAGI. CDR3 length: 13 amino acids. V was trimmed by 6 bases and J by 10 bases, leaving 13 bases between them.

This clonotype was picked up a small number of times. The chain couples TRBV6-1 to TRBJ2-7; no definite D call. This CDR3 has 15 amino acids. Trimming cost V 7 bases and J 0 bases, with 16 bases left between them. In germline, CDR1 is MNHNS, CDR2 SASEGT. CDR3 nucleotides: TGTGCCAGCACTATATCCGGCAGGTCCTCCTACGAGCAGTACTTC. Translation gives CASTISGRSSYEQYF.

The chain joins TRBV20-1 to TRBJ2-5; 8 nucleotides agree with TRBD2. The germline CDR1 and CDR2 sequences are DFQATT and SNEGSKA (reference sequence). This CDR3 region has 14 residues. In nucleotides, the CDR3 is TGCAGCCCCGGGGGGGGGCCGTTTGGAGAGACCCAGTACTTC. Translating gives CSPGGGPFGETQYF.

The table lists this clonotype with many counts. V and J are TRBV15 and TRBJ2-7; D uncertain. Deletions cut 1 base from V and 4 bases from J, with 17 bases between. The CDR3 runs 16 residues. The germline gives CDR1 LNHNV, CDR2 YYDKDF (reference sequence). The CDR3 is CATSRGSGSRSYEQYF. CDR3 sequence (DNA): TGTGCCACCAGCAGAGGCTCGGGTTCAAGGAGTTACGAGCAGTACTTC.

The gene calls are TRBV27 and TRBJ2-7; TRBD2 matches 8 bases. After removal of 5 bases from V and 4 bases from J, the junction contained 16 bases not matched to a gene. CDR3 size: 17 residues. Per the germline V gene, CDR1 is MNHEY and CDR2 is SMNVEV (reference sequence). The chain's CDR3 is CASSLRGGRDTEYEQYF. Here the CDR3 DNA reads TGTGCCAGCAGTCTCCGGGGGGGCCGGGATACAGAGTACGAGCAGTACTTC.

V usage is TRBV12-3 or TRBV12-4 and J usage is TRBJ2-5; TRBD1 aligns across 9 bases. The CDR3 runs to 15 residues. V trimming: 6 bases; J trimming: 5 bases; junction bases outside the gene matches: 10. The CDR3 sequence is CASSRDRAEGETQYF. The CDR3 DNA reads as TGTGCCAGCAGCCGGGACAGGGCCGAGGGGGAGACCCAGTACTTC.

This sequence joins TRBV27 and TRBJ2-7, with 8 bases that match TRBD1. This CDR3 spans 15 amino acids. In germline, CDR1 is MNHEY, CDR2 SMNVEV (reference sequence). Trimming at V came to 3 bases and at J to 4 bases, leaving 8 bases not matched to a gene. CDR3 in DNA: TGTGCCAGCAGTTTGTCGGGACAGGCTCTATACGAGCAGTACTTC. Translated, it gives CASSLSGQALYEQYF.

The V and J genes are TRBV6-2 or TRBV6-3 and TRBJ2-5; 10 bases match TRBD2. The CDR3 spans 18 residues. Germline V gives CDR1 MNHEY, CDR2 SVGEGT. J gave up 1 base and V 5 bases, and 13 bases lay outside the gene matches. This chain's CDR3 is CASSKTSGRALSQETQYF. The CDR3 DNA reads TGTGCCAGCAGTAAGACCAGCGGGAGGGCCCTCAGCCAAGAGACCCAGTACTTC.

This clonotype was seen ten or more times. V and J are TRBV12-3 or TRBV12-4 and TRBJ1-1, with D perhaps matching TRBD1 (5 bases). The CDR3 runs to 14 residues. Trimming cost V 6 bases and J 7 bases, with 18 bases left between them. CDR3 residues: CASRGTKKLHEAFF. The CDR3 DNA is TGTGCCAGCAGAGGGACGAAAAAGCTACATGAAGCTTTCTTT.

V gene TRBV28 combines with J gene TRBJ1-5; D is perhaps TRBD1 (5 bases). Germline-derived CDR1 and CDR2 are MDHEN and SYDVKM. V lost 2 bases to trimming and J lost 0 bases, with 11 bases between them. There are 16 residues in the CDR3. CDR3 sequence: CASSLPGANSNQPQHF. CDR3 sequence (DNA): TGTGCCAGCAGTTTACCCGGGGCGAATAGCAATCAGCCCCAGCATTTT. The entire variable domain, with the rest obtained from reference TRBV28 and TRBJ1-5, is as follows: DVKVTQSSRYLVKRTGEKVFLECVQDMDHENMFWYRQDPGLGLRLIYFSYDVKMKEKGDIPEGYSVSREKKERFSLILESASTNQTSMYLCASSLPGANSNQPQHFGDGTRLSIL.

This clonotype was counted many times. One end of the junction fails to match germline, which may point to a read error. The rearrangement uses TRBV12-3 or TRBV12-4 and TRBJ1-5, with TRBD1 matching over 9 bases. There are 16 residues in the CDR3. CDR3 sequence: CASRLDSRQGGQPQHF. CDR3 coding DNA: TGTGCCAGCAGGTTAGATTCTCGACAGGGGGGTCAGCCCCAGCATTTT.